What follows are 8 T cell receptor beta chains derived from one specimen sequenced in a study of cytomegalovirus exposure and HLA in healthy donors. The PCR made use of 60 Vbeta and 13 Jbeta primers. The table came from immunoSEQ multiplex PCR; TCRdb's copy has only in-frame clones and leaves some out. The repertoire includes 150,000 to 200,000 clones, 10% to 15% of them detected once, and approximately 8.3% sits in the top ten. Sequencing was done on a sample of PBMCs. These receptors were obtained from a man aged 50 or older in good health and CMV-seropositive.

The chain employs TRBV29-1 and TRBJ2-1, with D unresolved. The V and J ends lost 6 bases and 2 bases respectively, with 17 bases between them. This CDR3 comprises 15 residues. CDR1 is SQVTM and CDR2 is ANQGSEA in the germline V gene. The CDR3 here is CSVAPRTSTYNEQFF. The DNA for the CDR3 is TGCAGCGTCGCCCCCCGAACTTCCACCTACAATGAGCAGTTCTTC.

The chain recombines TRBV19 with TRBJ2-6; 7 bases map to TRBD1. Germline V gene sequence: CDR1 LNHDA, CDR2 SQIVND (reference sequence). There are 16 residues in the CDR3. With 5 bases clipped from V and 0 bases from J, the junction kept 4 bases outside the gene matches. The CDR3 sequence: CASSYRQGSGANVLTF. The CDR3 DNA sequence: TGTGCCAGTAGTTACCGACAGGGCTCTGGGGCCAACGTCCTGACTTTC.

The chain recombines TRBV6-6 with TRBJ1-2, with TRBD1 matching 7 bases. J lost 7 bases, V lost 2 bases, and 13 bases had no gene match. CDR3 size: 16 residues. CDR1 and CDR2 (germline): MNHNY, SVGAGI (reference sequence). CDR3 in amino acids: CASSYDKITGAGGYTF. CDR3 DNA sequence: TGTGCCAGCAGTTACGACAAAATCACAGGGGCGGGTGGCTACACCTTC.

The chain links TRBV18 to TRBJ1-2; 8 nucleotides align to TRBD1. Germline V gene lookup returns CDR1 KGHSH and CDR2 LQKENI. V dropped 2 bases and J dropped 2; count of bases not matched to a gene: 7. This CDR3 spans 16 amino acids. The CDR3 DNA sequence: TGTGCCAGCTCACCAATCCCAGGGGGCATCAACTATGGCTACACCTTC. Amino acid sequence: CASSPIPGGINYGYTF.

This clone appeared a few times. The CDR3 loop is CASSLGSTGWTPSPLHF. The CDR3 DNA follows: TGTGCCAGCAGCTTGGGATCGACAGGATGGACGCCCTCACCCCTCCACTTT. The rearrangement joins TRBV5-6 to TRBJ1-6, with D perhaps matching TRBD1 (6 bases). Trimming left V 0 bases short and J 10 bases short, with 20 bases between. Germline CDR1 reads SGHDT; CDR2 reads YYEEEE. There are 17 residues in the CDR3.

The sample holds a few counts of this clone. The chain has TRBV11-3 and TRBJ1-2; D unclear. Germline CDR1 reads SGHNT; CDR2 reads YENEEA. This CDR3 contains 12 residues. Trimming shortened V by 0 bases and J by 4 bases, and 3 bases separated the two germline ends. This CDR3 reads CASSLDIYGYTF. The CDR3 DNA sequence: TGTGCCAGCAGCTTAGACATCTATGGCTACACCTTC.

This chain joins TRBV6-6 and TRBJ2-7; TRBD1 might be the D (5 bases). Trimming stripped 5 bases from V and 6 bases from J, with 8 bases between. The germline V gene encodes CDR1 MNHNY and CDR2 SVGAGI (reference sequence). This CDR3 spans 11 amino acids. The CDR3 protein is CASSTTGEQYF. The CDR3 DNA follows: TGTGCCAGCAGTACTACAGGCGAGCAGTACTTC.

The V call is TRBV19, the J call TRBJ2-1; 7 bases line up with TRBD2. Germline V gives CDR1 LNHDA, CDR2 SQIVND (reference sequence). The J segment lost 2 bases and the V segment lost 3 bases, leaving 4 bases of the junction unmatched. The CDR3 sequence is 15 residues long. CDR3 sequence: CASSIWGGAYNEQFF. The CDR3 region has the DNA TGTGCCAGTAGTATCTGGGGGGGGGCCTACAATGAGCAGTTCTTC.